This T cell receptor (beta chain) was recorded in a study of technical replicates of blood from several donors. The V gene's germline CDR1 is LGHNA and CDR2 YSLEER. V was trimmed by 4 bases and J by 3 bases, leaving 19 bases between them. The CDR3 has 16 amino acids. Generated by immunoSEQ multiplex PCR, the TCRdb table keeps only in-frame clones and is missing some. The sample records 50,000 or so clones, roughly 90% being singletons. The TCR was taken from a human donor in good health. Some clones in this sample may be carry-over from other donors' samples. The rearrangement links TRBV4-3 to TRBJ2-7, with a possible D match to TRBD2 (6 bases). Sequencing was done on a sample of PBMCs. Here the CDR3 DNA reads TGCGCCAGCAGCCGCGATCCGGGCCCCGGGGGCTACGAGCAGTACTTC. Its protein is CASSRDPGPGGYEQYF.